The 2 T cell receptor beta chains below all came from one sample that was sequenced in a study of Ad26.COV2.S vaccination and SARS-CoV-2 variants. As for treatment: roughly 18 received Ad26.COV2.S at low or high dose, single or two shots; 5 received placebo; per-sample allocation not given. All samples were drawn on day 63, counting from the first vaccine or placebo injection. The method was immunoSEQ multiplex PCR; TCRdb's version includes in-frame clones alone and lacks a portion of them. Counted here are almost 400,000 clones, about 88% occurring once; the ten biggest clones make up around 1.9%. Here the sequenced sample was peripheral blood, taken in a trial of Ad26.COV2.S vaccine versus placebo. All receptors derive from a person aged 18-65 years who received the Ad26.COV2.S COVID-19 vaccine or a placebo.

The chain carries TRBV10-3 and TRBJ2-5; TRBD2 might be the D (5 bases). V gave up 7 bases and J gave up 5 bases, with 11 bases separating them. CDR1 and CDR2 (germline): ENHRY, SYGVKD. The CDR3 has 12 amino acids. CDR3 in amino acids: CAIKSGTETQYF. The CDR3 nucleotides are TGTGCCATCAAGTCGGGAACGGAGACCCAGTACTTC.

The V and J genes are TRBV5-1 and TRBJ2-7; D remains ambiguous. V shed 0 bases and J shed 0 bases, with 7 bases lying between them. The CDR3 sequence is 14 residues long. CDR1 and CDR2 (germline): SGHRS, YFSETQ. CDR3 sequence reads: CASSLDSFSYEQYF. Here the CDR3 DNA reads TGCGCCAGCAGCTTGGATTCTTTCTCCTACGAGCAGTACTTC.